The rows below give T cell receptor beta chains drawn from one sample of a study of T-cell reconstitution after alpha-beta-depleted transplantation in children. TCRdb re-analysed the PCR reads in MiXCR, keeping a single row per CDR3 protein. This table has some 490,000 distinct CDR3 sequences, around an eighth appearing once. The sample was PBMCs from the stem cell graft donor, taken from the stem cell graft. Receptors were obtained from a human donor who donated a stem cell graft to a child with combined immunodeficiency. Both conserved end residues are part of each CDR3. The order of the fields is clone size, J gene, V gene, D gene, CDR3 DNA, CDR3 protein. The D gene is left open where the match is weak. Size tells how often a clone was seen (once, few, many) or the class of an expanded clone, and some rows leave it out.

abundance: few; j_gene: TRBJ1-5; v_gene: TRBV6-2/TRBV6-3; d_gene: TRBD1; CDR3nt: TGTGCCAGCAGAAGCGGACAGGGGCCTAATCAGCCCCAGCATTTT; CDR3aa: CASRSGQGPNQPQHF
abundance: -; j_gene: TRBJ2-7; v_gene: TRBV6-5; d_gene: TRBD1; CDR3nt: TGTGCCAGCAGTTACTCGGGGGGACAGGGTGCCGAGCAGTACTTC; CDR3aa: CASSYSGGQGAEQYF
abundance: few; j_gene: TRBJ2-1; v_gene: TRBV29-1; d_gene: TRBD2; CDR3nt: TGCAGCGTTGGGCTAGCGGGCTACAATGAGCAGTTCTTC; CDR3aa: CSVGLAGYNEQFF
abundance: few; j_gene: TRBJ2-2; v_gene: TRBV29-1; d_gene: TRBD1; CDR3nt: TGCAGCGTTCTCCGGGACAGGGTGACCGGGGAGCTGTTTTTT; CDR3aa: CSVLRDRVTGELFF
abundance: -; j_gene: TRBJ2-1; v_gene: TRBV7-2; d_gene: -; CDR3nt: TGTGCCAGCAGCTTAGACCCGGGGGGCAGGTTGAATGAGCAGTTCTTC; CDR3aa: CASSLDPGGRLNEQFF
abundance: few; j_gene: TRBJ2-7; v_gene: TRBV19; d_gene: -; CDR3nt: TGTGCCAGTAGTATTGGAGGGATCTCCTACGAGCAGTACTTC; CDR3aa: CASSIGGISYEQYF
abundance: -; j_gene: TRBJ2-1; v_gene: TRBV11-2; d_gene: -; CDR3nt: TGTGCCACCAGCTTAAGCGGGCTCGACAATGAGCAGTTCTTC; CDR3aa: CATSLSGLDNEQFF
abundance: -; j_gene: TRBJ2-7; v_gene: TRBV7-2; d_gene: TRBD2; CDR3nt: TGTGCCAGCAGTCCCCGACTAGCGGGGTCAGGGGAGCAGTACTTC; CDR3aa: CASSPRLAGSGEQYF
abundance: few; j_gene: TRBJ2-3; v_gene: TRBV12-3/TRBV12-4; d_gene: TRBD2; CDR3nt: TGTGCCAGCAGTTTAGCTCCGGGACTAGCGGGATTATGGGCCACAGATACGCAGTATTTT; CDR3aa: CASSLAPGLAGLWATDTQYF
abundance: -; j_gene: TRBJ2-6; v_gene: TRBV7-3; d_gene: TRBD1; CDR3nt: TGTGCCAGCAGCTCCACAGGGGTCTCTGGGGCCAACGTCCTGACTTTC; CDR3aa: CASSSTGVSGANVLTF
abundance: few; j_gene: TRBJ2-7; v_gene: TRBV5-6; d_gene: TRBD2; CDR3nt: TGTGCCAGCAGCTCCCAGACTAGCGGTTACTACGAGCAGTACTTC; CDR3aa: CASSSQTSGYYEQYF
abundance: many; j_gene: TRBJ2-1; v_gene: TRBV27; d_gene: TRBD2; CDR3nt: TGTGCCAGCAGTCCTTTCGGACTAGCGGGAGTTCCCGAGCAGTTCTTC; CDR3aa: CASSPFGLAGVPEQFF
abundance: many; j_gene: TRBJ1-1; v_gene: TRBV27; d_gene: -; CDR3nt: TGTGCCAGCAGTTTAGGGATTACAGGGTGGAACACTGAAGCTTTCTTT; CDR3aa: CASSLGITGWNTEAFF
abundance: many; j_gene: TRBJ2-3; v_gene: TRBV6-2/TRBV6-3; d_gene: -; CDR3nt: TGTGCCAGCAGTTACGCCGGAGATACGCAGTATTTT; CDR3aa: CASSYAGDTQYF
abundance: -; j_gene: TRBJ2-3; v_gene: TRBV10-3; d_gene: TRBD2; CDR3nt: TGTGCCAGCAAAGTAGCCGGGAGGGACACATATACGCAGTATTTT; CDR3aa: CASKVAGRDTYTQYF
abundance: -; j_gene: TRBJ1-5; v_gene: TRBV3-1; d_gene: -; CDR3nt: TGTGCCAGCAGCCCGACAGGAGTCAATCAGCCCCAGCATTTT; CDR3aa: CASSPTGVNQPQHF
abundance: -; j_gene: TRBJ2-5; v_gene: TRBV7-2; d_gene: -; CDR3nt: TGTGCCAGCAGCTTAGTGTATGGTGGAGGGGCCCAAGAGACCCAGTACTTC; CDR3aa: CASSLVYGGGAQETQYF
abundance: few; j_gene: TRBJ2-5; v_gene: TRBV24-1; d_gene: -; CDR3nt: TGTGCCACCAGTGATTTCGGGGGTTTTGGGGAGACCCAGTACTTC; CDR3aa: CATSDFGGFGETQYF
abundance: few; j_gene: TRBJ2-3; v_gene: TRBV12-3/TRBV12-4; d_gene: -; CDR3nt: TGTGCCAGCAGTTTCTCGGGGGTAGGCCGCACAGATACGCAGTATTTT; CDR3aa: CASSFSGVGRTDTQYF